These 32 T cell receptor beta chains originate from one sample sequenced in a study of T cells in localized non-small cell lung cancer. TCRdb's table, derived via immunoSEQ multiplex PCR, lists solely in-frame clones and lacks some. Of about 25,000 clones listed, 65% to 90% are singletons. Sample: peripheral blood, taken before any cancer treatment. The receptors were sampled from a female donor of 60 years or more with stage I lung adenocarcinoma.

The chain joins TRBV18 to TRBJ2-2; TRBD2 matches 10 bases. With V trimmed by 5 bases and J by 6 bases, 3 bases remained unmatched. The CDR3 consists of 14 residues. Germline CDR1 reads KGHSH; CDR2 reads LQKENI. For the CDR3, the DNA is TGTGCCAGCTCAGGGACTAGCGAGTCCGGGGAGCTGTTTTTT. The encoded protein is CASSGTSESGELFF. The full variable domain, in which reference TRBV18 and TRBJ2-2 provide the parts outside the CDR3, is NAGVMQNPRHLVRRRGQEARLRCSPMKGHSHVYWYRQLPEEGLKFMVYLQKENIIDESGMPKERFSAEFPKEGPSILRIQQVVRGDSAAYFCASSGTSESGELFFGEGSRLTVL.

CDR3 sequence reads: CASSTYTGRASGYEQYF. Here the CDR3 DNA reads TGTGCCAGCAGCACCTACACGGGACGCGCTTCTGGCTACGAGCAGTACTTC. The rearrangement uses TRBV7-9 and TRBJ2-7, with D perhaps given as TRBD1 or TRBD2 (5 bases each). V shed 5 bases and J shed 3 bases, with 23 bases lying between them. The CDR3 sequence is 17 residues long. The germline V gene encodes CDR1 SEHNR and CDR2 FQNEAQ (reference sequence).

Of note for this clone: Its ends do not fully match the called genes, so a read error is possible. The V call is TRBV18, the J call TRBJ1-2, with 8 bases that match TRBD1. Germline CDR1 reads KGHSH; CDR2 reads LQKENI. This CDR3 spans 12 amino acids. CDR3: CASSPQGVSHTF. For the CDR3, the DNA is TGTGCCAGCTCCCCACAGGGGGTGTCTCACACCTTC.

The rearrangement uses TRBV4-2 and TRBJ2-5; 7 bases map to TRBD2. J gave up 4 bases and V 5 bases, and 13 bases lay outside the gene matches. From germline, CDR1 is LGHNA and CDR2 YNFKEQ. This CDR3 region has 16 residues. CDR3 loop: CASSTNQGGSTETQYF. CDR3 nucleotides: TGTGCCAGCAGCACAAATCAGGGCGGGAGTACAGAGACCCAGTACTTC.

A word on this clone: Since a much larger clone is just one base distant, this may be a read error. The chain links TRBV4-1 to TRBJ1-5; TRBD1 aligns across 9 bases. Germline loops: CDR1 MGHRA, CDR2 YSYEKL. The CDR3 runs 16 residues. The CDR3 DNA sequence: TGCGCCAGCAGCCAAGATGCAGGACAGGGGACTCAGCCCCAGCGTTTT. Residues: CASSQDAGQGTQPQRF.

The rearrangement links TRBV19 to TRBJ2-2; 7 positions match TRBD2. This CDR3 has 16 residues. CDR1 LNHDA and CDR2 SQIVND come from the germline V gene (reference sequence). V lost 3 bases, J lost 1 base, and 5 bases stayed unmatched. The CDR3 loop reads CASSIPTSRNTGELFF. The CDR3 nucleotides read TGTGCCAGTAGTATCCCGACTAGCCGGAACACCGGGGAGCTGTTTTTT.

The chain links TRBV5-8 to TRBJ2-3; TRBD1 agrees at 8 bases. CDR1 is SGHTS, CDR2 YDEGEE, per germline. CDR3 length: 15 residues. The V gene end was trimmed by 3 bases and the J gene end by 5 bases; junction bases not matched to a gene: 8. The CDR3 here is CASSSRGLKIDTQYF. The CDR3 region has the DNA TGTGCCAGCAGCTCCAGGGGGCTGAAGATAGATACGCAGTATTTT.

This chain links TRBV4-1 with TRBJ1-1, with no clear D. The CDR3 totals 14 residues. Germline V lookup: CDR1 MGHRA, CDR2 YSYEKL. Deletions cut 1 base from V and 2 bases from J, with 8 bases between. CDR3 protein: CASSQGRRNTEAFF. As DNA, the CDR3 is TGCGCCAGCAGCCAAGGCAGGCGAAACACTGAAGCTTTCTTT.

The chain is built from TRBV7-3 and TRBJ2-2, with D possibly being TRBD1 or TRBD2 (5 bases each). The CDR3 covers 14 residues. V dropped 6 bases and J dropped 3 bases, with 11 bases sitting between them. In germline, CDR1 is SGHTA, CDR2 FQGTGA. CDR3 amino acids: CASSLGAYTGELFF. Written as DNA, the CDR3 is TGTGCCAGCAGTCTCGGGGCCTACACCGGGGAGCTGTTTTTT.

The chain combines TRBV7-9 with TRBJ1-1; 8 bases are a match to TRBD1. The CDR3 runs 16 residues. The junction had 15 bases not matched to a gene; V was cut back by 5 bases and J by 7 bases. Germline lookup yields CDR1 SEHNR and CDR2 FQNEAQ (reference sequence). CDR3 residues: CASSRGQGAPQSEAFF. The CDR3 DNA is TGTGCCAGCAGCCGGGGCCAGGGGGCGCCCCAAAGTGAAGCTTTCTTT. Supplemented by reference TRBV7-9 and TRBJ1-1, the full variable domain reads DTGVSQNPRHKITKRGQNVTFRCDPISEHNRLYWYRQTLGQGPEFLTYFQNEAQLEKSRLLSDRFSAERPKGSFSTLEIQRTEQGDSAMYLCASSRGQGAPQSEAFFGQGTRLTVV.

This clone was detected only a few times. The V call is TRBV7-9, the J call TRBJ2-3; TRBD1 agrees at 10 bases. Trimming took 5 bases from V and 3 from J; bases not matched to a gene: 8. CDR1 SEHNR and CDR2 FQNEAQ come from the germline V gene (reference sequence). CDR3 length equals 16 residues. The CDR3 DNA is TGTGCCAGCAGCCCCCGCGGGACAGGGGTAACAGATACGCAGTATTTT. Translated, it gives CASSPRGTGVTDTQYF.

The J gene is TRBJ2-3, the V gene TRBV5-4, with D maybe TRBD1 (5 bases). From germline, CDR1 is SGHNT and CDR2 YYREEE (reference sequence). The CDR3 extends over 14 amino acids. V was cut by 4 bases and J by 1 base, with 10 bases left in between. The CDR3 nucleotides read TGTGCCAGCAGCCTCCAGACAGGCACAGATACGCAGTATTTT. The encoded protein is CASSLQTGTDTQYF.

The V and J genes are TRBV10-3 and TRBJ1-3; tentative D call: TRBD1 (6 bases). This CDR3 region has 15 residues. The germline V gene encodes CDR1 ENHRY and CDR2 SYGVKD. Deletions cut 6 bases from V and 4 bases from J, with 16 bases between. CDR3 DNA sequence: TGTGCCATCAGCCCGAGAGGGGGAGCCGGAAACACCATATATTTT. It is translated as CAISPRGGAGNTIYF.

The chain carries TRBV2 and TRBJ1-4; no definite D call. Looked up from germline, CDR1 is SNHLY and CDR2 is FYNNEI. This CDR3 is built from 14 residues. V was clipped by 4 bases and J by 5 bases, with 11 bases between them. The CDR3 sequence is CASSAENGNEKLFF. The CDR3 nucleotides read TGTGCCAGCAGTGCGGAGAACGGGAATGAAAAACTGTTTTTT.

The table lists this clone with a count of one. The chain uses TRBV10-3 and TRBJ2-3; the D gene could be TRBD1 or TRBD2 (5 bases each). CDR3 length equals 17 residues. The ends were cut back, 0 bases at V and 2 bases at J, with 15 bases in the middle. The germline V gene has CDR1 ENHRY and CDR2 SYGVKD. CDR3 in DNA: TGTGCCATCAGTGAGTCGGGCAGGGCGGGTGTCACAGATACGCAGTATTTT. This gives the protein CAISESGRAGVTDTQYF.

V usage is TRBV7-9 and J usage is TRBJ2-1, with 13 bases identical to TRBD2. The V gene's germline CDR1 is SEHNR and CDR2 FQNEAQ (reference sequence). The J segment lost 0 bases and the V segment lost 5 bases, leaving 4 bases of the junction unmatched. CDR3 length equals 17 residues. The CDR3 region is CASSPRTSGSSYNEQFF. As DNA, the CDR3 is TGTGCCAGCAGCCCCCGGACTAGCGGGAGCTCCTACAATGAGCAGTTCTTC.

The chain carries TRBV6-5 and TRBJ2-5; weak D call: TRBD2 (6 bases). V was cut by 6 bases and J by 5 bases, with 16 bases left in between. This CDR3 comprises 14 residues. Per germline, CDR1 MNHEY and CDR2 SVGAGI. The CDR3 DNA reads TGTGCCAGCAGCTTTAGCGGCAAAGGGGAGACCCAGTACTTC. Translating gives CASSFSGKGETQYF.

The rearrangement joins TRBV5-4 to TRBJ2-1; 10 nucleotides agree with TRBD2. CDR1 is SGHNT and CDR2 is YYREEE in the germline V gene (reference sequence). The CDR3 extends over 19 amino acids. The J segment lost 6 bases and the V segment lost 3 bases, leaving 18 bases of the junction unmatched. This chain's CDR3 is CASSSPPGTSDVSGNEQFF. The DNA for the CDR3 is TGTGCCAGCAGCTCGCCCCCCGGGACTAGCGACGTTTCGGGCAATGAGCAGTTCTTC.

This clone was seen a few times. The chain has TRBV11-2 and TRBJ1-2; weak D call: TRBD1 (5 bases). With 0 bases removed from V and 5 bases from J, the gap between germline ends came to 7 bases. The CDR3 has 13 amino acids. Germline CDR1 is SGHAT and CDR2 is FQNNGV. CDR3 residues: CASSLDRGYGYTF. The CDR3 bases are TGTGCCAGCAGCTTAGATAGGGGATATGGCTACACCTTC.

The chain employs TRBV7-3 and TRBJ1-4; D is ambiguous. From germline, CDR1 is SGHTA and CDR2 FQGTGA. CDR3 length: 13 amino acids. V was cut by 2 bases and J by 5 bases, with 6 bases left in between. The CDR3 DNA reads as TGTGCCAGCAGCTTAGGAGGGAATGAAAAACTGTTTTTT. The encoded protein is CASSLGGNEKLFF.

The V call is TRBV27, the J call TRBJ1-3; D uncertain. Trimming removed 6 bases at V and 0 bases at J, with 9 bases between. The germline V gene has CDR1 MNHEY and CDR2 SMNVEV (reference sequence). This CDR3 region has 14 residues. CDR3: CASSSVLSGNTIYF. CDR3 bases: TGTGCCAGCAGCTCAGTGCTCTCTGGAAACACCATATATTTT.

The chain joins TRBV2 to TRBJ2-1; 11 nucleotides match TRBD2. V trimming: 6 bases; J trimming: 5 bases; junction bases outside the gene matches: 6. The CDR3 consists of 15 residues. Germline CDR1 reads SNHLY; CDR2 reads FYNNEI. In DNA, the CDR3 is TGTGCCAGCAGGGGTGGGACTAGCGGAAACAATGAGCAGTTCTTC. This codes for CASRGGTSGNNEQFF.

CDR3 loop: CATSRQGTEPQHF. The CDR3 bases are TGTGCCACCTCCCGCCAGGGAACGGAGCCCCAGCATTTT. V and J are TRBV6-1 and TRBJ1-5; tentative D call: TRBD1 (5 bases). V shed 10 bases and J shed 8 bases, with 18 bases lying between them. The CDR3 runs 13 residues. CDR1 and CDR2 (germline): MNHNS, SASEGT.

V gene TRBV7-2 combines with J gene TRBJ2-7, with 7 positions matching TRBD2. The V segment lost 0 bases and the J segment 6 bases; nucleotides outside the gene matches: 11. From germline, CDR1 is SGHTA and CDR2 FQGNSA. CDR3 length: 16 residues. The CDR3 sequence is CASSLAWAGEGFEQYF. CDR3 DNA: TGTGCCAGCAGCTTAGCTTGGGCGGGAGAGGGCTTCGAGCAGTACTTC. The full variable domain, completed using reference TRBV7-2 and TRBJ2-7, is GAGVSQSPSNKVTEKGKDVELRCDPISGHTALYWYRQSLGQGLEFLIYFQGNSAPDKSGLPSDRFSAERTGGSVSTLTIQRTQQEDSAVYLCASSLAWAGEGFEQYFGPGTRLTVT.

This clone appeared a few times. The chain couples TRBV2 to TRBJ1-5, with a tentative D call TRBD1 (6 bases). Trimming left V 8 bases short and J 0 bases short, with 14 bases between. CDR3 length: 15 residues. CDR1 is SNHLY, CDR2 FYNNEI, per germline. The CDR3 reads CASGTQGFSNQPQHF. The CDR3 nucleotides read TGTGCCAGCGGAACACAGGGATTTAGCAATCAGCCCCAGCATTTT.

The chain has TRBV5-1 and TRBJ2-2; D call uncertain. CDR3 length: 12 amino acids. Germline loops: CDR1 SGHRS, CDR2 YFSETQ. V lost 3 bases to trimming and J lost 6 bases, with 6 bases between them. The CDR3 spells CASSSGSGELFF. The CDR3 nucleotides read TGCGCCAGCAGCTCCGGTTCCGGGGAGCTGTTTTTT.

The chain recombines TRBV7-9 with TRBJ2-2, with 12 nucleotides matching TRBD1. This CDR3 spans 17 amino acids. Per germline, CDR1 SEHNR and CDR2 FQNEAQ (reference sequence). V lost 5 bases to trimming and J lost 7 bases; unmatched junction nucleotides: 11. The CDR3: CASSRAGTGGSSGELFF. In DNA, the CDR3 is TGTGCCAGCAGCCGAGCCGGGACAGGGGGCTCGAGCGGGGAGCTGTTTTTT. The full variable domain, completed using reference TRBV7-9 and TRBJ2-2, is DTGVSQNPRHKITKRGQNVTFRCDPISEHNRLYWYRQTLGQGPEFLTYFQNEAQLEKSRLLSDRFSAERPKGSFSTLEIQRTEQGDSAMYLCASSRAGTGGSSGELFFGEGSRLTVL.

V gene TRBV5-4 combines with J gene TRBJ1-4; 7 nucleotides agree with TRBD1. V gave up 4 bases and J gave up 2 bases; unmatched junction bases: 8. CDR1 is SGHNT, CDR2 YYREEE, per germline (reference sequence). The CDR3 runs to 16 residues. The CDR3, as DNA: TGTGCCAGCAGCCGGGACAGCCTCTCGACTAATGAAAAACTGTTTTTT. Protein: CASSRDSLSTNEKLFF.

The rearrangement joins TRBV5-5 to TRBJ2-7; the match to TRBD1 covers 8 bases. With V trimmed by 0 bases and J by 2 bases, 4 bases remained unmatched. Germline V lookup: CDR1 SGHKS, CDR2 YYEKEE (reference sequence). There are 15 residues in the CDR3. The CDR3 region has the DNA TGTGCCAGCAGCTTGGATGCAGGGGGCGCCTACGAGCAGTACTTC. Encoded protein: CASSLDAGGAYEQYF.

V is TRBV9 and J is TRBJ2-7, with D perhaps given as TRBD1 or TRBD2 (5 bases each). The CDR3 sequence is 15 residues long. Trimming took off 4 bases at V and 0 bases at J, with 14 bases between the two ends. Germline CDR1 SGDLS, CDR2 YYNGEE. For the CDR3, the DNA is TGTGCCAGCAGCCTGGGGGAAGGGTCCTCCTACGAGCAGTACTTC. Protein product: CASSLGEGSSYEQYF.

J is TRBJ2-1 and V is TRBV12-5, with 7 bases fitting TRBD2. Germline V gene data show CDR1 as LGHNT and CDR2 as FRNRAP. There are 12 residues in the CDR3. Trimming took 7 bases from V and 12 from J; bases not matched to a gene: 9. The CDR3 here is CASAPHRGGQFF. The CDR3 DNA reads TGTGCTAGTGCCCCTCACCGCGGGGGGCAGTTCTTC.

The chain has TRBV12-5 and TRBJ2-4, with D hard to call. The V and J ends lost 6 bases and 8 bases respectively, with 8 bases between them. Germline CDR1 LGHNT, CDR2 FRNRAP. CDR3 length: 11 amino acids. The CDR3 spells CASGLRDIQYF. The CDR3 region has the DNA TGTGCTAGTGGGCTCCGGGACATTCAGTACTTC.